This T cell receptor (beta chain) derives from a study of blood T cell repertoires in COVID-19. The germline V and J ends were trimmed by 4 bases and 0 bases, with 12 bases remaining between them. The CDR3 length is 15 residues. In germline, CDR1 is SGHRS, CDR2 YFSETQ. Method: immunoSEQ multiplex PCR; TCRdb's copy keeps in-frame clones and lacks some. The sample consists of 250,000 to 300,000 clones, roughly 91% of them appearing once. This clone showed up just once. The sample was PBMCs or T cells enriched from blood (not recorded which). The TCR originated in a woman in her thirties or forties with acute COVID-19. The chain links TRBV5-1 to TRBJ2-3, with D possibly matching TRBD2 (5 bases). CDR3 sequence (DNA): TGCGCCAGCAGCCCAGGACTGGTTAGCACAGATACGCAGTATTTT. Translating gives CASSPGLVSTDTQYF.